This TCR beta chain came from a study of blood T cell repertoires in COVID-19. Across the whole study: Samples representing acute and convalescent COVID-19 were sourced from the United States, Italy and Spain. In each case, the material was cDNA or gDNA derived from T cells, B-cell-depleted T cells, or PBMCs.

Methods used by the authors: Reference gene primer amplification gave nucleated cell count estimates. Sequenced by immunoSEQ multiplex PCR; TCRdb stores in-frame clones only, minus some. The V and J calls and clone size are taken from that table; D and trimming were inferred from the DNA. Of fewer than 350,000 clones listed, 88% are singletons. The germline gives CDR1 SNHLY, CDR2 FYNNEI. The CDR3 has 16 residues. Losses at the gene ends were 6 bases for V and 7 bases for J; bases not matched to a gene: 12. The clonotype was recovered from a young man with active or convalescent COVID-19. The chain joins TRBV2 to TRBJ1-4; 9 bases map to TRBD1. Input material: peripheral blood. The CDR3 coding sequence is TGTGCCAGCAGCGTGAGCCGGGACAGGGTTCGTGAAAAACTGTTTTTT. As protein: CASSVSRDRVREKLFF. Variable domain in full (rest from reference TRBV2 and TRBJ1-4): EPEVTQTPSHQVTQMGQEVILRCVPISNHLYFYWYRQILGQKVEFLVSFYNNEISEKSEIFDDQFSVERPDGSNFTLKIRSTKLEDSAMYFCASSVSRDRVREKLFFGSGTQLSVL.